The 17 T cell receptor beta chains reported below all come from one sample, sequenced in a study of control samples from healthy donors and cancer patients. The method was immunoSEQ multiplex PCR; TCRdb's version includes in-frame clones alone and lacks a portion of them. The profile shows around 180,000 clones, more than 85% of them singletons. The sample consisted of blood. Source of these receptors: a woman in her thirties or forties in good health.

This chain joins TRBV6-5 and TRBJ2-1; no firm D call. The V end was cut by 0 bases, the J end by 5 bases, with 11 bases between. In germline, CDR1 is MNHEY, CDR2 SVGAGI. This CDR3 is 15 amino acids long. CDR3 protein: CASSYSYTPNNEQFF. The CDR3 DNA reads as TGTGCCAGCAGTTACTCCTACACCCCCAACAATGAGCAGTTCTTC.

The V and J genes are TRBV19 and TRBJ2-2; D gene ambiguous. Germline V gene data show CDR1 as LNHDA and CDR2 as SQIVND (reference sequence). Trimming cost V 3 bases and J 7 bases, with 6 bases left between them. The CDR3 covers 12 residues. CDR3 in amino acids: CASSMGGGELFF. The CDR3 region has the DNA TGTGCCAGTAGTATGGGTGGCGGGGAGCTGTTTTTT.

The chain recombines TRBV19 with TRBJ1-1; a weak D match, TRBD1 (5 bases). The V end lost 8 bases, the J end lost 6 bases, and 16 bases lay between the germline ends. This CDR3 has 13 amino acids. Germline V CDR1 and CDR2: LNHDA, SQIVND (reference sequence). Written as DNA, the CDR3 is TGTGCCAGTCGCGGAATGGGGGGATCTGAAGCTTTCTTT. The encoded protein is CASRGMGGSEAFF.

The chain's CDR3 is CASSQDPTGENGYTF. The CDR3 bases are TGCGCCAGCAGCCAAGATCCGACAGGGGAGAATGGCTACACCTTC. The J gene is TRBJ1-2, the V gene TRBV4-1; 8 bases are a match to TRBD1. V lost 0 bases to trimming and J lost 6 bases; unmatched junction nucleotides: 6. In germline, CDR1 is MGHRA, CDR2 YSYEKL. CDR3 length: 15 amino acids.

This chain's CDR3 is CASSSDSSEAFF. CDR3 in DNA: TGTGCCAGCTCATCTGACAGCTCTGAAGCTTTCTTT. The chain combines TRBV18 with TRBJ1-1, with D possibly being TRBD1 (5 bases). V shed 5 bases and J shed 6 bases, with 10 bases lying between them. Per germline, CDR1 KGHSH and CDR2 LQKENI. The CDR3 spans 12 residues.

A word on this clone: The sample contains more than one DNA sequence encoding this CDR3. V gene TRBV5-1 combines with J gene TRBJ1-4; D possibly corresponds to TRBD1 (6 bases). CDR1 is SGHRS, CDR2 YFSETQ, per germline. V dropped 0 bases and J dropped 8 bases, with 11 bases sitting between them. The CDR3 totals 14 residues. The CDR3 coding sequence is TGCGCCAGCAGCTTGGCTGGACAGAGAGAAAAACTGTTTTTT. Translated: CASSLAGQREKLFF.

The chain joins TRBV5-1 to TRBJ1-4, with 7 bases that match TRBD1. From germline, CDR1 is SGHRS and CDR2 YFSETQ. This CDR3 comprises 16 residues. Losses at the gene ends were 4 bases for V and 5 bases for J; bases not matched to a gene: 11. CDR3 DNA: TGCGCCAGCAGCCGATCGCCGGGACAGTTAAATGAAAAACTGTTTTTT. This translates into CASSRSPGQLNEKLFF.

The rearrangement joins TRBV3-1 (or the pseudogene TRBV3-2) to TRBJ2-7, with 7 bases matching TRBD1. Germline V gene lookup returns CDR1 LGHDT and CDR2 YNNKEL (reference sequence). The V segment lost 2 bases and the J segment 2 bases; nucleotides outside the gene matches: 3. The CDR3 covers 14 residues. CDR3 sequence (DNA): TGTGCCAGCAGCCAAAGAGGGGGCCCCTACGAGCAGTACTTC. Protein product: CASSQRGGPYEQYF.

This CDR3 reads CASSLSTEAFF. CDR3 DNA: TGTGCCAGCAGCCTGAGCACTGAAGCTTTCTTT. The chain joins TRBV7-9 to TRBJ1-1; no clear D gene. The length of the CDR3 is 11 residues. Trimming cost V 5 bases and J 4 bases, with 5 bases left between them. CDR1 and CDR2 (germline): SEHNR, FQNEAQ (reference sequence).

V usage is TRBV9 and J usage is TRBJ2-7; D is unresolved. This CDR3 comprises 15 residues. The ends were cut back, 3 bases at V and 3 bases at J, with 16 bases in the middle. Looked up from germline, CDR1 is SGDLS and CDR2 is YYNGEE. The CDR3 region has the DNA TGTGCCAGCAGCGCTGGAAGATCCTTCTACTACGAGCAGTACTTC. This codes for CASSAGRSFYYEQYF.

The rearrangement joins TRBV5-1 to TRBJ2-1; 9 bases fit TRBD2. Per the germline V gene, CDR1 is SGHRS and CDR2 is YFSETQ. The CDR3 is 17 residues long. V was pared by 4 bases and J by 7 bases, with 15 bases of the junction left unmatched. The CDR3 loop reads CASSTGRGGGASNEQFF. CDR3 sequence (DNA): TGCGCCAGCAGCACCGGCCGTGGCGGGGGGGCCTCGAATGAGCAGTTCTTC.

The chain has TRBV7-9 and TRBJ2-6; TRBD1 or TRBD2 may be the D gene (5 bases each). CDR1 SEHNR and CDR2 FQNEAQ come from the germline V gene (reference sequence). The V gene lost 4 bases and the J gene lost 1 base, with 11 bases spanning the gap. The CDR3 length is 16 residues. CDR3 residues: CASSSGRLSGANVLTF. The CDR3 coding sequence is TGTGCCAGCAGCTCGGGACGCCTTTCTGGGGCCAACGTCCTGACTTTC.

This chain connects TRBV5-5 to TRBJ1-6; tentatively, D is TRBD1 (5 bases). The CDR3 covers 17 residues. The germline V gene encodes CDR1 SGHKS and CDR2 YYEKEE (reference sequence). V lost 3 bases to trimming and J lost 0 bases, with 13 bases between them. The CDR3 spells CASSYRDFSSYNSPLHF. The CDR3 nucleotides read TGTGCCAGCAGCTACCGGGACTTTAGCTCCTATAATTCACCCCTCCACTTT.

J is TRBJ2-3 and V is TRBV9, with 7 bases lining up with TRBD1. The germline gives CDR1 SGDLS, CDR2 YYNGEE. V shed 3 bases, J shed 6 bases, and the junction held 10 bases outside the gene matches. This CDR3 has 15 amino acids. This CDR3 is CASSASPNRGDTQYF. In DNA, the CDR3 is TGTGCCAGCAGCGCCAGCCCCAACAGGGGCGATACGCAGTATTTT.

This clone appeared once. CDR3 sequence reads: CASSITRSTPRGYTF. The CDR3 region has the DNA TGTGCCAGTAGTATAACTAGGTCAACCCCGCGGGGCTACACCTTC. This chain connects TRBV19 to TRBJ1-2; D remains unclear. The CDR3 sequence is 15 residues long. Germline lookup yields CDR1 LNHDA and CDR2 SQIVND (reference sequence). V was shortened by 2 bases and J by 8 bases, with 18 bases between the two germline ends.

This clone showed up just once. The rearrangement joins TRBV19 to TRBJ1-3; D is ambiguous. This CDR3 has 16 amino acids. Germline V gives CDR1 LNHDA, CDR2 SQIVND (reference sequence). V lost 3 bases and J 0 bases, leaving 12 bases between the germline ends. The CDR3 DNA reads TGTGCCAGTAGTATCCTCCCGGAAAACTCTGGAAACACCATATATTTT. Amino acid sequence: CASSILPENSGNTIYF. Supplemented by reference TRBV19 and TRBJ1-3, the full variable domain reads DGGITQSPKYLFRKEGQNVTLSCEQNLNHDAMYWYRQDPGQGLRLIYYSQIVNDFQKGDIAEGYSVSREKKESFPLTVTSAQKNPTAFYLCASSILPENSGNTIYFGEGSWLTVV.

The rearrangement uses TRBV9 and TRBJ2-5, with unresolved D. V dropped 2 bases and J dropped 2 bases, with 10 bases sitting between them. CDR3 length: 14 residues. Germline V CDR1 and CDR2: SGDLS, YYNGEE. The CDR3 sequence: CASSVSGSQETQYF. In DNA form, the CDR3 reads TGTGCCAGCAGCGTCTCAGGTTCGCAAGAGACCCAGTACTTC.